Shown below are 29 T cell receptor beta chains from a single sample sequenced in a study of shared clonotypes between healthy human individuals. Clones were read by immunoSEQ multiplex PCR, and TCRdb kept only the in-frame ones, dropping some. This table holds about 600,000 clones, about 80% found once. Sequenced material: PBMCs. These receptors were obtained from a woman in her 40s in good health. Some clones in this sample may be carry-over from other donors' samples.

This clone was observed at least ten times. The chain couples TRBV30 to TRBJ1-6; 10 positions agree with TRBD1. CDR1 GTSNPN and CDR2 SVGIG come from the germline V gene (reference sequence). V was clipped by 1 base and J by 7 bases; unmatched bases: 7. This CDR3 spans 16 amino acids. The CDR3 coding sequence is TGTGCCTGGAGTGAAATACCGGGACAGGGGAATTCACCCCTCCACTTT. This translates into CAWSEIPGQGNSPLHF. Supplemented by reference TRBV30 and TRBJ1-6, the full variable domain reads SQTIHQWPATLVQPVGSPLSLECTVEGTSNPNLYWYRQAAGRGLQLLFYSVGIGQISSEVPQNLSASRPQDRQFILSSKKLLLSDSGFYLCAWSEIPGQGNSPLHFGNGTRLTVT.

V and J are TRBV30 and TRBJ2-1; D ambiguous. Trimming took 0 bases from V and 6 from J, leaving 6 bases between them. Germline-derived CDR1 and CDR2 are GTSNPN and SVGIG (reference sequence). This CDR3 region has 12 residues. The CDR3 nucleotides are TGTGCCTGGAGTGTTTTGACCAATGAGCAGTTCTTC. Protein sequence: CAWSVLTNEQFF.

V gene TRBV10-3 combines with J gene TRBJ1-1, with D uncertain. Per germline, CDR1 ENHRY and CDR2 SYGVKD. The CDR3 has 13 amino acids. V dropped 7 bases and J dropped 4 bases, with 13 bases sitting between them. The CDR3 nucleotides read TGTGCCATCAAGGCGGAAGGGTTCACTGAAGCTTTCTTT. It encodes CAIKAEGFTEAFF.

This clone appeared a single time. The CDR3 reads CASSPQQGTNEKLFF. DNA for the CDR3: TGCGCCAGCAGCCCCCAACAGGGAACGAATGAAAAACTGTTTTTT. The V gene is TRBV5-1, the J gene TRBJ1-4, with D perhaps TRBD1 (6 bases). There are 15 residues in the CDR3. Germline values: CDR1 SGHRS, CDR2 YFSETQ. Trimming stripped 4 bases from V and 5 bases from J, with 15 bases between.

The chain couples TRBV9 to TRBJ2-3, with D tentatively TRBD2 (6 bases). The CDR3 is 17 amino acids. The germline V gene has CDR1 SGDLS and CDR2 YYNGEE. V lost 2 bases and J 1 base, leaving 17 bases between the germline ends. In DNA form, the CDR3 reads TGTGCCAGCAGCGTTTTTAGCGGAAACGGAGGCACAGATACGCAGTATTTT. Translating gives CASSVFSGNGGTDTQYF.

The CDR3: CASSPNYPTVNTEAFF. In DNA, the CDR3 is TGTGCCAGCAGCCCTAACTATCCTACAGTGAACACTGAAGCTTTCTTT. The chain is built from TRBV4-2 and TRBJ1-1; D remains unclear. This CDR3 is built from 16 residues. V was pared by 4 bases and J by 0 bases, with 15 bases between. CDR1 is LGHNA and CDR2 is YNFKEQ in the germline V gene.

The V and J genes are TRBV5-1 and TRBJ1-2, with 7 bases lining up with TRBD1. This CDR3 comprises 16 residues. Germline CDR1 reads SGHRS; CDR2 reads YFSETQ. Germline trimming cut 4 bases from V and 4 bases from J; bases unmatched to any gene: 13. CDR3: CASSTGTAWVRYGYTF. For the CDR3, the DNA is TGCGCCAGCAGCACCGGGACAGCTTGGGTTCGCTATGGCTACACCTTC.

The chain combines TRBV14 with TRBJ2-5; D is unresolved. Germline values: CDR1 SGHDN, CDR2 FVKESK. V lost 5 bases and J lost 5, with 18 bases in between. This CDR3 contains 15 residues. The CDR3 DNA is TGTGCCAGCAGCGTTCTCACAAGCGCCTTTGAGACCCAGTACTTC. It is translated as CASSVLTSAFETQYF.

The rearrangement uses TRBV6-1 and TRBJ1-3; D uncertain. V lost 6 bases and J lost 2, with 11 bases in between. This CDR3 has 14 amino acids. CDR1 is MNHNS and CDR2 is SASEGT in the germline V gene. CDR3 loop: CASRETWTGNTIYF. The DNA of the CDR3 is TGTGCCAGCAGGGAGACATGGACTGGAAACACCATATATTTT.

There are a few counts of this clone. The chain uses TRBV19 and TRBJ1-2; no clear D. The germline V gene has CDR1 LNHDA and CDR2 SQIVND (reference sequence). Between the trimmed V and J ends, which lost 2 bases and 7 bases, there was a span of 17 bases. This CDR3 has 15 residues. The CDR3 nucleotides read TGTGCCAGTAGTATATACGCAGCCGGGTCCTTTGGCTACACCTTC. Translated, it gives CASSIYAAGSFGYTF.

For the CDR3, the DNA is TGTGCCAGCAGCCAGACCCGGGACAGCAATCAGCCCCAGCATTTT. Translated, it gives CASSQTRDSNQPQHF. The chain uses TRBV7-6 and TRBJ1-5; tentatively, D is TRBD1 (5 bases). Germline V lookup: CDR1 SGHVS, CDR2 FNYEAQ. V was clipped by 5 bases and J by 1 base, with 12 bases between them. This CDR3 spans 15 amino acids.

The chain uses TRBV9 and TRBJ1-4; D might be TRBD1 (5 bases). V lost 3 bases and J 7 bases, leaving 16 bases between the germline ends. Germline V gives CDR1 SGDLS, CDR2 YYNGEE. The CDR3 consists of 15 residues. CDR3 sequence (DNA): TGTGCCAGCAGCGGATATGACAGAGGAGGTGAAAAACTGTTTTTT. It translates to CASSGYDRGGEKLFF.

This clone was seen ten or more times. The V and J genes are TRBV5-1 and TRBJ2-3; D ambiguous. The CDR3 totals 16 residues. Germline V gene sequence: CDR1 SGHRS, CDR2 YFSETQ. The germline V and J ends were trimmed by 0 bases and 5 bases, with 16 bases remaining between them. DNA for the CDR3: TGCGCCAGCAGCTTGGGTCTGGGTTTCAGTCTAGATACGCAGTATTTT. It codes for CASSLGLGFSLDTQYF.

This clone was seen just once. A much larger clone differs by one base, so this may be a read error. Other DNA sequences in this specimen translate into the identical CDR3. The chain combines TRBV10-3 with TRBJ1-2; no firm D call. Deletions cut 3 bases from V and 2 bases from J, with 4 bases between. There are 12 residues in the CDR3. Germline-derived CDR1 and CDR2 are ENHRY and SYGVKD. DNA for the CDR3: TGTGCCATCAGTGAATCAAACTATGGCTACACCTTC. Its protein is CAISESNYGYTF.

This chain links TRBV2 with TRBJ1-6, with 7 nucleotides matching TRBD1. Losses at the gene ends were 7 bases for V and 7 bases for J; bases not matched to a gene: 10. CDR3 length: 15 amino acids. CDR1 and CDR2 from the germline V gene are SNHLY and FYNNEI. The CDR3 region has the DNA TGTGCCAGCACCCCGACAGGGTCTGGAAATTCACCCCTCCACTTT. Encoded protein: CASTPTGSGNSPLHF. The variable domain in full, completed from reference TRBV2 and TRBJ1-6, reads EPEVTQTPSHQVTQMGQEVILRCVPISNHLYFYWYRQILGQKVEFLVSFYNNEISEKSEIFDDQFSVERPDGSNFTLKIRSTKLEDSAMYFCASTPTGSGNSPLHFGNGTRLTVT.

The chain links TRBV28 to TRBJ2-7; D not resolved. Germline assignment: CDR1 MDHEN and CDR2 SYDVKM. Trimming removed 6 bases at V and 0 bases at J, with 9 bases between. CDR3 length equals 13 residues. The CDR3 spells CASRGRSSYEQYF. CDR3 in DNA: TGTGCCAGCAGGGGCAGGAGCTCCTACGAGCAGTACTTC.

This sequence joins TRBV9 and TRBJ1-6; 7 nucleotides match TRBD1. The CDR3 has 15 amino acids. Per germline, CDR1 SGDLS and CDR2 YYNGEE. The junction had 7 bases not matched to a gene; V was cut back by 3 bases and J by 7 bases. CDR3 region: CASSATGEWNSPLHF. The CDR3 region has the DNA TGTGCCAGCAGCGCTACAGGGGAATGGAATTCACCCCTCCACTTT.

For this clone: This likely came from a read error, as a far larger clone is one base away. The chain uses TRBV5-1 and TRBJ2-3; the D gene is possibly TRBD1 (6 bases). CDR1 is SGHRS and CDR2 is YFSETQ in the germline V gene. The CDR3 has 14 amino acids. In DNA form, the CDR3 reads TGCGCCGGCAGCTTGGCACAGGGTGGAGATACGCAGTATTTT. It encodes CAGSLAQGGDTQYF. Full variable domain (rest looked up from reference TRBV5-1 and TRBJ2-3): KAGVTQTPRYLIKTRGQQVTLSCSPISGHRSVSWYQQTPGQGLQFLFEYFSETQRNKGNFPGRFSGRQFSNSRSEMNVSTLELGDSALYLCAGSLAQGGDTQYFGPGTRLTVL.

This clone was detected a few times. This chain uses TRBV27 with TRBJ1-3; possible D gene TRBD1, 6 bases. The germline V gene has CDR1 MNHEY and CDR2 SMNVEV (reference sequence). This CDR3 is built from 17 residues. Trimming cost V 3 bases and J 4 bases, with 19 bases left between them. In nucleotides, the CDR3 is TGTGCCAGCAGTTTGAGGGGGGCCGGGACACTCGGAAACACCATATATTTT. Translating it yields CASSLRGAGTLGNTIYF.

Comments on this clone: Sequence at one end of the junction differs from germline and may be a read error. CDR3 nucleotide sequence: TGTGCCAGCAGCTTGGCGCAGGGGGACACTGAAGCTTCCTTT. It is translated as CASSLAQGDTEASF. The chain joins TRBV5-8 to TRBJ1-1; the match to TRBD1 covers 7 bases. The CDR3 has 14 amino acids. Germline CDR1 and CDR2: SGHTS and YDEGEE.

The chain links TRBV29-1 to TRBJ2-3; weak D call: TRBD2 (6 bases). The germline V and J ends were trimmed by 5 bases and 3 bases, with 15 bases remaining between them. The germline gives CDR1 SQVTM, CDR2 ANQGSEA. CDR3 size: 14 residues. The CDR3 DNA sequence: TGCAGCGTTTCTGGATCGGGAGAGACAGATACGCAGTATTTT. It specifies CSVSGSGETDTQYF.

This clone was recorded many times. The V gene is TRBV7-2, the J gene TRBJ2-3; TRBD2 aligns across 9 bases. Germline CDR1 SGHTA, CDR2 FQGNSA. The CDR3 runs to 16 residues. Trimming removed 2 bases from V and 3 bases from J; junction bases left unmatched: 6. For the CDR3, the DNA is TGTGCCAGCAGCTTACGCGGCGGGGGGGGGACAGATACGCAGTATTTT. Translated: CASSLRGGGGTDTQYF.

In its sample, this clone was seen once. The gene calls are TRBV7-9 and TRBJ2-1, with 10 bases matching TRBD1. The germline V gene encodes CDR1 SEHNR and CDR2 FQNEAQ (reference sequence). J lost 7 bases, V lost 2 bases, and 8 bases had no gene match. CDR3 length: 16 residues. The CDR3 bases are TGTGCCAGCAGCTTACCCCCGGGACAGGGGCGGAATGAGCAGTTCTTC. Its translation: CASSLPPGQGRNEQFF.

This rearrangement joins TRBV29-1 to TRBJ2-3; a possible D gene is TRBD2 (6 bases). The length of the CDR3 is 15 residues. In germline, CDR1 is SQVTM, CDR2 ANQGSEA. The V and J ends lost 0 bases and 1 base respectively, with 11 bases between them. The chain's CDR3 is CSVEDQERGTDTQYF. The CDR3 nucleotides are TGCAGCGTTGAAGATCAGGAGCGGGGCACAGATACGCAGTATTTT.

The genes are TRBV7-3 and TRBJ2-3; TRBD2 is a possible D gene (6 bases). The CDR3 sequence is 13 residues long. V shed 2 bases and J shed 4 bases, with 7 bases lying between them. Germline V CDR1 and CDR2: SGHTA, FQGTGA. CDR3 coding DNA: TGTGCCAGCAGCTTAGCTAGCGCAGATACGCAGTATTTT. Protein sequence: CASSLASADTQYF.

The J gene is TRBJ2-7, the V gene TRBV19; TRBD1 matches at 8 bases. This CDR3 comprises 14 residues. In germline, CDR1 is LNHDA, CDR2 SQIVND (reference sequence). The junction had 6 bases not matched to a gene; V was cut back by 6 bases and J by 2 bases. Here the CDR3 reads CASSLTGVTYEQYF. The CDR3 DNA reads TGTGCCAGTAGCCTGACAGGGGTCACCTACGAGCAGTACTTC.

The chain has TRBV9 and TRBJ1-1; 9 bases are a match to TRBD1. The CDR3 runs 15 residues. J was trimmed by 2 bases and V by 0 bases; bases with no gene match: 2. The germline V gene has CDR1 SGDLS and CDR2 YYNGEE. The CDR3 sequence is CASSVGGQGNTEAFF. DNA for the CDR3: TGTGCCAGCAGCGTAGGGGGACAGGGAAACACTGAAGCTTTCTTT.

J is TRBJ2-7 and V is TRBV2; 9 bases line up with TRBD2. The CDR3 sequence is 15 residues long. Germline lookup yields CDR1 SNHLY and CDR2 FYNNEI. Trimming cost V 7 bases and J 2 bases; bases outside gene matches: 9. The chain's CDR3 is CASTDSGRGTYEQYF. The CDR3 DNA follows: TGTGCCAGCACTGATAGCGGGAGAGGAACCTACGAGCAGTACTTC.

The gene calls are TRBV15 and TRBJ2-2, with D possibly matching TRBD2 (6 bases). CDR1 and CDR2 (germline): LNHNV, YYDKDF (reference sequence). Trimming pared 4 bases from V and 3 bases from J, leaving 12 bases between. The CDR3 has 15 residues. Here the CDR3 DNA reads TGTGCCACCAGCACCCGACTAGGGCACACCGGGGAGCTGTTTTTT. This translates into CATSTRLGHTGELFF.